These 13 T cell receptor beta chains were sequenced from one sample in a study of blood T cell repertoires in COVID-19. The protocol was immunoSEQ multiplex PCR, while the TCRdb copy is restricted to in-frame clones and leaves out a portion. Here the sample spans 130,000 or so clones, about four fifths being singletons. The sample comprised PBMCs or T cells enriched from blood (not recorded which). These receptors were obtained from a woman aged 25 to 39 who had recovered from COVID-19.

V gene TRBV5-4 combines with J gene TRBJ1-1; 12 nucleotides align to TRBD1. Trimming at V came to 4 bases and at J to 8 bases, leaving 6 bases not matched to a gene. This CDR3 has 14 residues. Germline V lookup: CDR1 SGHNT, CDR2 YYREEE (reference sequence). The CDR3 spells CASSLGTGGPEAFF. In DNA form, the CDR3 reads TGTGCCAGCAGCCTCGGGACAGGGGGCCCCGAAGCTTTCTTT.

The chain has TRBV7-9 and TRBJ2-7; 9 bases line up with TRBD1. The junction had 9 bases not matched to a gene; V was cut back by 5 bases and J by 4 bases. The CDR3 runs to 15 residues. Germline V CDR1 and CDR2: SEHNR, FQNEAQ (reference sequence). CDR3 amino acids: CASSLSGTGRYEQYF. In DNA form, the CDR3 reads TGTGCCAGCAGCCTCTCCGGGACAGGGAGATACGAGCAGTACTTC.

The rearrangement links TRBV20-1 to TRBJ2-1; 10 positions agree with TRBD2. Per germline, CDR1 DFQATT and CDR2 SNEGSKA (reference sequence). The CDR3 loop spans 11 amino acids. CDR3 region: CRAQTGTSEFF. The CDR3 DNA reads TGCAGGGCCCAAACCGGGACTAGCGAGTTCTTC.

The rearrangement uses TRBV7-9 and TRBJ2-3; 7 bases fit TRBD1. Trimming at V came to 0 bases and at J to 6 bases, leaving 6 bases not matched to a gene. The CDR3 has 15 amino acids. Germline assignment: CDR1 SEHNR and CDR2 FQNEAQ (reference sequence). DNA of the CDR3: TGTGCCAGCAGCTTAGCGGGGGCAGGGGGTGATACGCAGTATTTT. It translates to CASSLAGAGGDTQYF.

The rearrangement uses TRBV12-5 and TRBJ2-1; 12 nucleotides agree with TRBD2. Germline V gene data show CDR1 as LGHNT and CDR2 as FRNRAP. V gave up 1 base and J gave up 9 bases; unmatched junction bases: 4. This CDR3 comprises 15 residues. The CDR3 loop is CASGLALAGGGEQFF. DNA for the CDR3: TGTGCTAGTGGTTTGGCACTAGCGGGAGGAGGTGAGCAGTTCTTC. Based on the CDR3 plus reference TRBV12-5 and TRBJ2-1, the full variable domain is DARVTQTPRHKVTEMGQEVTMRCQPILGHNTVFWYRQTMMQGLELLAYFRNRAPLDDSGMPKDRFSAEMPDATLATLKIQPSEPRDSAVYFCASGLALAGGGEQFFGPGTRLTVL.

The V gene is TRBV27, the J gene TRBJ2-1; 9 nucleotides line up with TRBD2. The germline gives CDR1 MNHEY, CDR2 SMNVEV (reference sequence). The CDR3 is 15 residues long. V lost 6 bases and J lost 7; bases outside the gene matches: 10. CDR3 protein: CASRSGLAGINEQFF. The DNA for the CDR3 is TGTGCCAGCAGGTCTGGGCTAGCGGGGATTAATGAGCAGTTCTTC.

This clone was recorded a few times. This chain links TRBV28 with TRBJ1-6, with D possibly matching TRBD1 (6 bases). CDR3 length: 17 amino acids. The germline V gene has CDR1 MDHEN and CDR2 SYDVKM. V dropped 5 bases and J dropped 7 bases, with 21 bases sitting between them. The CDR3 nucleotides read TGTGCCAGCAGTCTCCCTCAGGGACAAAGGAGCAATTCACCCCTCCACTTT. Translation: CASSLPQGQRSNSPLHF.

V gene TRBV20-1 combines with J gene TRBJ2-7; the match to TRBD2 covers 7 bases. The length of the CDR3 is 13 residues. V was clipped by 3 bases and J by 3 bases; unmatched bases: 5. Germline CDR1 is DFQATT and CDR2 is SNEGSKA (reference sequence). CDR3 amino acids: CSASRGLNYEQYF. The CDR3 coding sequence is TGCAGTGCTAGTAGGGGACTAAACTACGAGCAGTACTTC.

V is TRBV10-3 and J is TRBJ2-7, with a weak D call TRBD2 (5 bases). This CDR3 spans 16 amino acids. The germline V gene has CDR1 ENHRY and CDR2 SYGVKD. Trimming removed 0 bases from V and 3 bases from J, with 15 bases in between. DNA of the CDR3: TGTGCCATCAGTGAGTCCGTAGTCCGGGGTGGCTACGAGCAGTACTTC. Encoded protein: CAISESVVRGGYEQYF.

This clone was picked up one time. The DNA for the CDR3 is TGTGCCAGCAGTGTCGGGGGTGCACATAATTCACCCCTCCACTTT. It codes for CASSVGGAHNSPLHF. V usage is TRBV25-1 and J usage is TRBJ1-6; weak D call: TRBD1 (5 bases). Trimming removed 4 bases from V and 5 bases from J, with 12 bases in between. CDR1 and CDR2 (germline): MGHDK, SYGVNS. The CDR3 runs to 15 residues.

This clone was detected only a few times. V is TRBV28 and J is TRBJ1-2; no firm D call. Trimming shortened V by 2 bases and J by 4 bases, and 14 bases separated the two germline ends. The CDR3 spans 15 residues. CDR1 and CDR2 (germline): MDHEN, SYDVKM. CDR3 sequence reads: CASSLGLLGSYGYTF. The CDR3 DNA reads as TGTGCCAGCAGTTTAGGGCTGCTGGGTAGCTATGGCTACACCTTC.

In nucleotides, the CDR3 is TGTGCCTCAGGGGGGAACTATGGCTACACCTTC. Protein: CASGGNYGYTF. V usage is TRBV10-3 and J usage is TRBJ1-2; 7 bases map to TRBD1. From germline, CDR1 is ENHRY and CDR2 SYGVKD. This CDR3 comprises 11 residues. V was clipped by 11 bases and J by 2 bases; unmatched bases: 2.

The chain has TRBV30 and TRBJ2-1; 7 positions agree with TRBD2. After removal of 2 bases from V and 7 bases from J, the junction contained 8 bases not matched to a gene. Germline V gene data show CDR1 as GTSNPN and CDR2 as SVGIG (reference sequence). This CDR3 is 14 amino acids long. CDR3 region: CAWSRGLVGNEQFF. CDR3 DNA sequence: TGTGCCTGGAGTCGAGGACTAGTGGGGAATGAGCAGTTCTTC. The whole variable domain, filled in from reference TRBV30 and TRBJ2-1, reads SQTIHQWPATLVQPVGSPLSLECTVEGTSNPNLYWYRQAAGRGLQLLFYSVGIGQISSEVPQNLSASRPQDRQFILSSKKLLLSDSGFYLCAWSRGLVGNEQFFGPGTRLTVL.